This TCR beta chain was identified during a study of T cell repertoires in cytomegalovirus infection. TCRdb redid the calling of the reads with MiXCR, one entry per CDR3 protein. The data contain under 300,000 distinct CDR3 sequences, roughly 12% of them singletons. Sequencing was done on a sample of PBMCs. The receptor was isolated from a human donor in good health (CMV status not recorded). Some clones in this sample may be carry-over from other donors' samples.

In nucleotides, the CDR3 is TGCAGCGGCGGGACTAGCGGCTCCAATGAGCAGTTCTTC. Its protein product is CSGGTSGSNEQFF. V and J are TRBV29-1 and TRBJ2-1; TRBD2 matches 11 bases. Per the germline V gene, CDR1 is SQVTM and CDR2 is ANQGSEA. This CDR3 is built from 13 residues. V lost 7 bases and J lost 6; bases outside the gene matches: 5.